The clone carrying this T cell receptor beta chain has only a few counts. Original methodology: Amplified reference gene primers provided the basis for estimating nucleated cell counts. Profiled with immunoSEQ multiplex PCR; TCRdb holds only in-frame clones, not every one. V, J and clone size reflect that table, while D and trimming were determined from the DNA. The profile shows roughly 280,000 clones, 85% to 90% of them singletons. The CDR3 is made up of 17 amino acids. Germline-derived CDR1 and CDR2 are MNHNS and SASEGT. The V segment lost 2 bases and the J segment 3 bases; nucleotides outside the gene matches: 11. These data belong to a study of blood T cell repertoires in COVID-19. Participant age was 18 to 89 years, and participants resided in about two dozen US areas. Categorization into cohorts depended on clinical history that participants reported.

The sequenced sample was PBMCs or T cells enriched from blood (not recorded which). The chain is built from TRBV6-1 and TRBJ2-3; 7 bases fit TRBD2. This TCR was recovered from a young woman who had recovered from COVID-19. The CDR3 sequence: CASSENLSGGFTDTQYF. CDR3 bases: TGTGCCAGCAGTGAAAACCTCTCCGGGGGGTTTACAGATACGCAGTATTTT.